This T cell receptor beta chain comes out of a study of neoadjuvant anti-PD-1 for oral cavity cancer (dated by TCRdb to about 2021). Turning to the overall study: Before undergoing curative-intent surgical resection, most patients got three to four biweekly nivolumab doses at 3 mg/kg. Responders were defined as patients with complete response, partial response or stable disease by RECIST 1.1; non-responders were defined as patients with progression. Patients without progression received a fourth nivolumab dose around day 43 and underwent definitive surgical resection on days 50-56. The parent correlative cohort included over nine patients, with a roughly 34% response rate. General conclusions and limits of the study: The TCR analyses had only a few patients in each response group, and the authors called for validation in larger cohorts. Higher pretreatment blood TCRbeta clonality and lower post-treatment tumor TCRbeta clonality were correlated with higher pretreatment blood Treg/Th17 ratios. After neoadjuvant nivolumab, non-responders showed significantly higher T cell clonality (Gini index) in PBMCs than responders did.

For deep sequencing, PBMC libraries mostly used around 480 ng of input genomic DNA, with six replicates for each sample. Following the manufacturer's instructions, the team built TCRbeta libraries using the immunoSEQ hsTCRbeta kit. The completed libraries were mixed into a single pool at 3 nM, then sequenced with an Illumina NovaSeq 6000 S4 flow cell. On the authors' methods: The immunoSEQ Analyzer was used for raw data preprocessing and quality control. The analysis was restricted to productive rearrangements, with each unique CDR3 amino acid sequence defining a clonotype. Repertoire clonality was estimated as the Gini-Simpson index, which was computed with the R package tcR. Student's t test was used to compare Gini indices, while Pearson correlation assessed associations with tumor size change. TCRdb retrieved this table from immuneACCESS and kept in-frame rearrangements only. Not all clones are present; in checked studies, unresolved V genes account for under half, and no reason is known for the remainder. The V and J calls and clone size are taken from that table; D and trimming were inferred from the DNA. The sample records around 32,000 clones, 70% to 80% of which are singletons. 3% to 3.5% of the sample lies in the top ten.

Note on this clone: Which antigen it targets is not known. Per-nucleotide qualities are absent, and no much larger clonotype sits a single base away.

What this sample's time point label stands for: after neoadjuvant nivolumab, at surgical resection. The patients had newly diagnosed stage II-IVA oral cavity squamous cell carcinoma and had not received any prior systemic or radiation treatment. Everyone in the cohort had locally advanced, HPV-negative oral cavity squamous cell carcinoma. No culture maintenance or expansion was done, as the peripheral blood mononuclear cells went straight to analysis. Samples were obtained from a longitudinal correlative study of a single-arm phase II trial of neoadjuvant nivolumab in oral cavity squamous cell carcinoma. Subject-matched pre- and post-treatment PBMCs and tumors from three responders and three non-responders underwent genomic DNA-based TCRbeta sequencing. Peripheral blood mononuclear cells were collected before nivolumab treatment and again after treatment, at the time of surgery. The Maxwell RSC DNA from Cells kit was used to extract genomic DNA from PBMCs.

The sequence was obtained from a person aged 35-79 years with oral cavity squamous cell carcinoma. This specimen was PBMCs, taken after nivolumab (anti-PD-1) treatment.

The DNA sequence is given as TGCAGCGTTTACCCCGGGACAGGGGGCACTGAAGCTTTCTTT. This sequence encodes CSVYPGTGGTEAFF. In this chain, TRBV29-1 is recombined with TRBJ1-1; TRBD1 aligns with 11 central bases. Looking up the germline V gene yields CDR1 SQVTM and CDR2 ANQGSEA. The CDR3 sequence holds 14 residues, the cysteine and phenylalanine included. Solely the CDR3 DNA is kept, with 42 bases framed from the first base. Trimming leaves V shorter by 5 bases and J shorter by 4 bases, with the junction holding 6 bases beyond the gene matches.